This TCR beta chain originates from a study of read filtering for tumor transcriptome and immune sequencing. General study points: Sorted CD138-negative bone marrow cells were not purified T cells.

The CDR3 has 17 amino acids. Germline CDR1 MNHEY, CDR2 SVGAGI. The V end was cut by 5 bases, the J end by 2 bases, with 21 bases between. This library used around 0.4 ug RNA and molecular barcoded adaptors spanning alpha/delta and beta/gamma chains. From the reads, TCRdb called clonotypes with MiXCR, one entry per CDR3 protein. Among 85,000 to 100,000 distinct CDR3 sequences listed, roughly 21% were seen once. Turning to this clonotype: Its antigen is unknown.

The clonotype was recovered from a donor at least 40 years old with multiple myeloma. The rearrangement links TRBV6-5 to TRBJ1-2, with no clear D. The sequenced material came from a population of CD138-negative cells sorted from bone marrow. The CDR3 is CASSRMRDTRTNYGYTF. Here the CDR3 DNA reads TGTGCCAGCAGTCGCATGCGGGATACCAGGACCAACTATGGCTACACCTTC.